This T cell receptor beta chain was sequenced in a study of shared clonotypes between healthy human individuals. Overall study context: CD8 memory received one plate per donor, CD8 naive two, CD4 memory three and CD4 naive three. Findings and limits, study-wide: In contrast to clonotypes shared by all four donors, non-shared clonotypes had lower generation probabilities. Rarefaction analysis demonstrated incomplete sorted-subset sequencing notwithstanding large depth.

Sorted-subset replicate PCRs used around 200 ng of genomic DNA. This amount corresponded to 25,000 to 30,000 T cell genomes. Assay used: immunoSEQ multiplex PCR; TCRdb lists only in-frame clones, some missing. The repertoire holds some 2,100,000 clones, with roughly 91% as singletons. Terminally differentiated effector memory CD45RA+ cells were excluded by CCR7 positive selection of CD45RO-negative cells. To note about this clone: Its antigen is currently unknown.

Looked up from germline, CDR1 is MDHEN and CDR2 is SYDVKM. Trimming cost V 5 bases and J 4 bases; bases outside gene matches: 3. CDR3 length: 13 amino acids. The TCR originated in a man aged 18 to 30 in good health. Some clones in this sample may be carry-over from other donors' samples. The chain links TRBV28 to TRBJ1-1; 8 nucleotides line up with TRBD1. Sequenced: naive CD8+ T cells from PBMCs. The CDR3 region has the DNA TGTGCCAGCAGTGCAACAGGGGGCACTGAAGCTTTCTTT. Its protein is CASSATGGTEAFF.